One T cell receptor beta chain is described in this entry. Its target is not known. Using RNA transcripts as the source, TCR beta CDR3 regions were amplified. The primer set for the first-round RT-PCR of the TCR CDR3 was HTBI. Each CDR3 protein is one row after TCRdb ran MiXCR on the multiplex PCR reads. In the table there are over 350,000 distinct CDR3 sequences, over 12% of which are singletons. Trimming cost V 0 bases and J 0 bases, with 13 bases left between them. The CDR3 contains 16 residues. The V gene's germline CDR1 is DFQATT and CDR2 SNEGSKA (reference sequence). The data stem from a study of T cells in Graves' hyperthyroidism and ophthalmopathy. The study, taken as a whole, reports: In the blood, most expanded thyroid clonotypes above 0.001 appeared as well.

Researchers barred patients who had uncontrolled infection, other autoimmune disease, pregnancy or lactation. Each 10 ml fresh peripheral blood draw supplied the PBMCs. The TCR originated in a man aged 50-60 years with Graves' ophthalmopathy. Sample: blood. The chain links TRBV20-1 to TRBJ2-3, with D maybe TRBD2 (5 bases). The CDR3 is CSARDQFRDSTDTQYF. The CDR3 bases are TGCAGTGCTAGAGATCAGTTTCGGGATAGCACAGATACGCAGTATTTT.